This is a list of T cell receptor beta chains from one sample in a study of blood T cell repertoires in COVID-19. Here immunoSEQ multiplex PCR was the method, and the copy in TCRdb shows in-frame clones only, minus some. Found here are 110,000 to 150,000 clones, around 79% of them singletons; the top ten hold approximately 8.6%. The sample taken for sequencing was peripheral blood. These receptors all come from a man between 45 and 60 years old with active or convalescent COVID-19. CDR3s include the opening cysteine and the closing phenylalanine or tryptophan. D genes are given only for firm matches. The size of a clone is reported for some rows only, either as once, few or many, or as a class for expanded clones.

d_call: .; clone_size: .; v_call: TRBV7-6; j_call: TRBJ2-6; cdr3_aa: CASSTDTGANVLTF; cdr3_nt: TGTGCCAGCAGCACGGACACTGGGGCCAACGTCCTGACTTTC
d_call: .; clone_size: once; v_call: TRBV7-7; j_call: TRBJ2-5; cdr3_aa: CASSRDSQETQYF; cdr3_nt: TGTGCTAGCAGCCGGGACTCGCAAGAGACCCAGTACTTC
d_call: TRBD2; clone_size: .; v_call: TRBV27; j_call: TRBJ2-1; cdr3_aa: CASSGTSGTSYNEQFF; cdr3_nt: TGTGCCAGCAGCGGGACTAGCGGGACCTCCTACAATGAGCAGTTCTTC
d_call: TRBD2; clone_size: .; v_call: TRBV6-4; j_call: TRBJ2-2; cdr3_aa: CASGGPGGNTGELFF; cdr3_nt: TGTGCCAGCGGTGGGCCGGGGGGGAACACCGGGGAGCTGTTTTTT
d_call: .; clone_size: .; v_call: TRBV18; j_call: TRBJ2-5; cdr3_aa: CASSDPGGPQETQYF; cdr3_nt: TGTGCCAGTTCTGACCCGGGCGGGCCACAAGAGACCCAGTACTTC
d_call: .; clone_size: .; v_call: TRBV5-4; j_call: TRBJ2-3; cdr3_aa: CASSFGGVVDTQYF; cdr3_nt: TGTGCCAGCAGCTTCGGAGGGGTGGTAGATACGCAGTATTTT
d_call: TRBD2; clone_size: .; v_call: TRBV3-1/TRBV3-2; j_call: TRBJ2-7; cdr3_aa: CASRSERLAGDEQYF; cdr3_nt: TGTGCCAGCAGGAGTGAAAGACTAGCGGGAGACGAGCAGTACTTC
d_call: TRBD2; clone_size: few; v_call: TRBV3-1/TRBV3-2; j_call: TRBJ2-5; cdr3_aa: CASSPRGGRETQYF; cdr3_nt: TGTGCCAGCAGCCCTCGGGGGGGTAGGGAGACCCAGTACTTC
d_call: .; clone_size: .; v_call: TRBV12-3/TRBV12-4; j_call: TRBJ1-2; cdr3_aa: CASSFSGVHGYTF; cdr3_nt: TGTGCCAGCAGTTTCTCCGGGGTTCATGGCTACACCTTC
d_call: .; clone_size: .; v_call: TRBV24-1; j_call: TRBJ2-1; cdr3_aa: CATSDLRNSANNEQFF; cdr3_nt: TGTGCCACCAGTGATTTGCGAAATAGCGCCAACAATGAGCAGTTCTTC
d_call: TRBD2; clone_size: few; v_call: TRBV13; j_call: TRBJ2-3; cdr3_aa: CASSAGTSGADTQYF; cdr3_nt: TGTGCCAGCAGCGCAGGGACTAGCGGAGCAGATACGCAGTATTTT
d_call: .; clone_size: .; v_call: TRBV7-7; j_call: TRBJ2-1; cdr3_aa: CASSLDQGNEQFF; cdr3_nt: TGTGCCAGCAGCTTAGATCAGGGGAATGAGCAGTTCTTC
d_call: .; clone_size: .; v_call: TRBV6-6; j_call: TRBJ2-3; cdr3_aa: CASTTAELGGTDTQYF; cdr3_nt: TGTGCCAGCACCACCGCGGAACTCGGGGGCACAGATACGCAGTATTTT
d_call: .; clone_size: .; v_call: TRBV5-6; j_call: TRBJ2-7; cdr3_aa: CASSLPGGRFYEQYF; cdr3_nt: TGTGCCAGCAGCCTCCCCGGGGGACGGTTCTACGAGCAGTACTTC
d_call: TRBD2; clone_size: .; v_call: TRBV7-6; j_call: TRBJ2-1; cdr3_aa: CASSFWTSGDYNEQFF; cdr3_nt: TGTGCCAGCAGCTTTTGGACTAGCGGAGACTACAATGAGCAGTTCTTC
d_call: .; clone_size: .; v_call: TRBV10-3; j_call: TRBJ1-4; cdr3_aa: CAISESGLNEKLFF; cdr3_nt: TGTGCCATCAGTGAGTCTGGCCTTAATGAAAAACTGTTTTTT
d_call: .; clone_size: .; v_call: TRBV10-3; j_call: TRBJ1-1; cdr3_aa: CAISGSTGLGTEAFF; cdr3_nt: TGTGCCATCAGTGGCTCGACAGGATTGGGGACTGAAGCTTTCTTT
d_call: TRBD2; clone_size: .; v_call: TRBV7-8; j_call: TRBJ2-1; cdr3_aa: CASSLGSGRYNEQFF; cdr3_nt: TGTGCCAGCAGCTTGGGTAGCGGGAGATACAATGAGCAGTTCTTC
d_call: .; clone_size: .; v_call: TRBV15; j_call: TRBJ2-5; cdr3_aa: CATSRDGSQETQYF; cdr3_nt: TGTGCCACCAGCAGAGATGGCTCCCAAGAGACCCAGTACTTC
d_call: .; clone_size: .; v_call: TRBV18; j_call: TRBJ1-1; cdr3_aa: CASSPRGGSMNTEAFF; cdr3_nt: TGTGCCAGCTCACCTCGAGGAGGTTCGATGAACACTGAAGCTTTCTTT
d_call: .; clone_size: .; v_call: TRBV10-3; j_call: TRBJ2-7; cdr3_aa: CAISKAGYPYEQYF; cdr3_nt: TGTGCCATCAGTAAAGCAGGGTACCCCTACGAGCAGTACTTC
d_call: .; clone_size: .; v_call: TRBV11-2; j_call: TRBJ1-2; cdr3_aa: CASSFEGDGYTF; cdr3_nt: TGTGCCAGCAGCTTCGAGGGTGATGGCTACACCTTC
d_call: .; clone_size: .; v_call: TRBV24-1; j_call: TRBJ1-5; cdr3_aa: CATRQGDYQPQHF; cdr3_nt: TGTGCCACCAGACAAGGGGACTATCAGCCCCAGCATTTT
d_call: .; clone_size: few; v_call: TRBV6-1; j_call: TRBJ1-1; cdr3_aa: CASSEASQGRFTEAFF; cdr3_nt: TGTGCCAGCAGTGAAGCATCTCAGGGAAGATTCACTGAAGCTTTCTTT
d_call: .; clone_size: .; v_call: TRBV3-1/TRBV3-2; j_call: TRBJ2-7; cdr3_aa: CASSQAGVDYEQYF; cdr3_nt: TGTGCCAGCAGCCAAGCGGGAGTGGATTACGAGCAGTACTTC
d_call: TRBD1; clone_size: .; v_call: TRBV20-1; j_call: TRBJ2-1; cdr3_aa: CSASGGEQFF; cdr3_nt: TGCAGTGCCTCAGGGGGTGAGCAGTTCTTC
d_call: TRBD1; clone_size: .; v_call: TRBV7-3; j_call: TRBJ1-1; cdr3_aa: CASSLGQAMNTEAFF; cdr3_nt: TGTGCCAGCAGCTTAGGACAGGCTATGAACACTGAAGCTTTCTTT
d_call: .; clone_size: .; v_call: TRBV19; j_call: TRBJ2-4; cdr3_aa: CASSIDSEGIQYF; cdr3_nt: TGTGCCAGTAGTATAGACAGCGAGGGCATTCAGTACTTC
d_call: TRBD2; clone_size: few; v_call: TRBV28; j_call: TRBJ2-3; cdr3_aa: CASRLTSGITDTQYF; cdr3_nt: TGTGCCAGCAGGCTGACTAGCGGGATTACAGATACGCAGTATTTT
d_call: .; clone_size: .; v_call: TRBV5-1; j_call: TRBJ2-7; cdr3_aa: CASKGGGDEQYF; cdr3_nt: TGCGCCAGCAAAGGTGGAGGGGACGAGCAGTACTTC
d_call: TRBD1; clone_size: .; v_call: TRBV7-2; j_call: TRBJ2-7; cdr3_aa: CASSLEGQGQYEQYF; cdr3_nt: TGTGCCAGCAGCTTAGAGGGACAGGGACAATACGAGCAGTACTTC
d_call: .; clone_size: .; v_call: TRBV5-6; j_call: TRBJ1-4; cdr3_aa: CASSLSYGVRQLFF; cdr3_nt: TGTGCCAGCAGCTTGTCGTACGGGGTGCGGCAACTGTTTTTT
d_call: .; clone_size: .; v_call: TRBV11-2; j_call: TRBJ1-1; cdr3_aa: CASSLANLPGLRRNTEAFF; cdr3_nt: TGTGCCAGCAGCTTAGCCAATTTACCGGGTCTTCGGAGGAACACTGAAGCTTTCTTT
d_call: .; clone_size: few; v_call: TRBV5-4; j_call: TRBJ2-7; cdr3_aa: CASSWDWAYEQYF; cdr3_nt: TGTGCCAGCAGCTGGGACTGGGCCTACGAGCAGTACTTC
d_call: .; clone_size: .; v_call: TRBV5-1; j_call: TRBJ1-6; cdr3_aa: CASSPQNNSPLHF; cdr3_nt: TGCGCCAGCAGCCCGCAGAATAATTCACCCCTCCACTTT
d_call: TRBD1; clone_size: .; v_call: TRBV29-1; j_call: TRBJ2-2; cdr3_aa: CSVEVWQGASTGELFF; cdr3_nt: TGCAGCGTTGAGGTTTGGCAGGGGGCAAGCACCGGGGAGCTGTTTTTT
d_call: .; clone_size: .; v_call: TRBV5-1; j_call: TRBJ2-6; cdr3_aa: CASSLTGAGANVLTF; cdr3_nt: TGCGCCAGCAGCTTGACGGGAGCTGGGGCCAACGTCCTGACTTTC
d_call: .; clone_size: .; v_call: TRBV5-1; j_call: TRBJ2-2; cdr3_aa: CASSLAGRNTGELFF; cdr3_nt: TGCGCCAGCAGCTTGGCCGGGAGGAACACCGGGGAGCTGTTTTTT
d_call: .; clone_size: few; v_call: TRBV6-1; j_call: TRBJ1-2; cdr3_aa: CASSESGSYYGYTF; cdr3_nt: TGTGCCAGCAGTGAGTCCGGGTCCTATTATGGCTACACCTTC
d_call: TRBD2; clone_size: .; v_call: TRBV5-1; j_call: TRBJ2-3; cdr3_aa: CASSLESGRASNTQYF; cdr3_nt: TGCGCCAGCAGCTTGGAGAGCGGGAGGGCCTCAAATACGCAGTATTTT
d_call: .; clone_size: few; v_call: TRBV19; j_call: TRBJ1-5; cdr3_aa: CASRSVGGNQPQHF; cdr3_nt: TGTGCCAGTAGGTCGGTGGGAGGCAATCAGCCCCAGCATTTT
d_call: TRBD2; clone_size: .; v_call: TRBV7-9; j_call: TRBJ2-2; cdr3_aa: CASSLAGLSGGELFF; cdr3_nt: TGTGCCAGCAGCTTAGCGGGACTTAGCGGGGGAGAGCTGTTTTTT